These 32 T cell receptor beta chains were sequenced from one sample in a study of Tregs in tolerant kidney transplant recipients (dated by TCRdb to the late 2010s). To prepare the library, the immunoSEQ multiplex PCR assay was applied. TCRdb retrieved this table from immuneACCESS and kept in-frame rearrangements only. Not all clones are present; in checked studies, unresolved V genes account for under half, and no reason is known for the remainder. For this sample there are about 240,000 clones; around 81% appear just once. The ten largest clonotypes hold less than 0.75% of the sample. Material for sequencing was CD4+ T cells from blood. The receptors here all came from a human donor in good health.

CDR3 in amino acids: CASRRTELDQTQYF. CDR3 nucleotide sequence: TGCGCCAGCAGACGAACGGAATTGGATCAGACCCAGTACTTC. This chain links TRBV5-1 with TRBJ2-5, with D unresolved. V was clipped by 5 bases and J by 6 bases, with 17 bases between them. In germline, CDR1 is SGHRS, CDR2 YFSETQ. This CDR3 spans 14 amino acids.

This chain uses TRBV7-6 with TRBJ2-7; 7 bases are shared with TRBD2. The CDR3 sequence is 12 residues long. With V trimmed by 5 bases and J by 6 bases, 4 bases remained unmatched. CDR1 SGHVS and CDR2 FNYEAQ come from the germline V gene. In nucleotides, the CDR3 is TGTGCCAGCAGCGGGCCGGGGGGCGAGCAGTACTTC. It specifies CASSGPGGEQYF.

The V and J genes are TRBV4-1 and TRBJ1-2; 11 nucleotides match TRBD1. The CDR3 consists of 20 residues. With V trimmed by 2 bases and J by 0 bases, 14 bases remained unmatched. Germline V lookup: CDR1 MGHRA, CDR2 YSYEKL. The CDR3 spells CASSQITRRDRGAPNYGYTF. In DNA form, the CDR3 reads TGCGCCAGCAGCCAAATTACTCGCCGGGACAGGGGGGCCCCTAACTATGGCTACACCTTC.

The chain couples TRBV5-4 to TRBJ1-2; TRBD1 might be the D (5 bases). The germline V gene has CDR1 SGHNT and CDR2 YYREEE (reference sequence). V was trimmed by 5 bases and J by 4 bases, leaving 15 bases between them. This CDR3 comprises 14 residues. The DNA of the CDR3 is TGTGCCAGCAGTACCCGCGGGGCGGTCTATGGCTACACCTTC. This encodes CASSTRGAVYGYTF.

V is TRBV18 and J is TRBJ2-6, with D perhaps TRBD1 (5 bases). Trimming removed 1 base at V and 0 bases at J, with 19 bases between. Germline assignment: CDR1 KGHSH and CDR2 LQKENI. CDR3 length equals 20 residues. For the CDR3, the DNA is TGTGCCAGCTCACCACTTGGTAGGGGATCCCCACCCTCTGGGGCCAACGTCCTGACTTTC. The encoded protein is CASSPLGRGSPPSGANVLTF. Full variable domain (remainder filled in from reference TRBV18 and TRBJ2-6): NAGVMQNPRHLVRRRGQEARLRCSPMKGHSHVYWYRQLPEEGLKFMVYLQKENIIDESGMPKERFSAEFPKEGPSILRIQQVVRGDSAAYFCASSPLGRGSPPSGANVLTFGAGSRLTVL.

This chain links TRBV18 with TRBJ2-5; the match to TRBD2 covers 15 bases. TRBJ2-7 matches the DNA end more closely, so the J call is doubtful. This CDR3 comprises 18 residues. Germline V gene sequence: CDR1 KGHSH, CDR2 LQKENI. CDR3 amino acids: CASSPLKGLAGGAYEQYF. CDR3 in DNA: TGTGCCAGCTCACCACTAAAGGGACTAGCGGGAGGAGCCTACGAGCAGTACTTC.

This chain links TRBV10-3 with TRBJ1-6; a weak D match, TRBD1 (5 bases). CDR1 is ENHRY and CDR2 is SYGVKD in the germline V gene. The CDR3 sequence is 15 residues long. V lost 5 bases to trimming and J lost 7 bases, with 15 bases between them. The CDR3 loop reads CAISSETGGNSPLHF. CDR3 coding DNA: TGTGCCATCAGTTCCGAAACAGGAGGGAATTCACCCCTCCACTTT.

This chain joins TRBV5-1 and TRBJ1-1; D may be TRBD1 (5 bases). The CDR3 is made up of 15 amino acids. Germline lookup yields CDR1 SGHRS and CDR2 YFSETQ. With 6 bases removed from V and 2 bases from J, the gap between germline ends came to 17 bases. The CDR3 DNA reads as TGCGCCAGCACCCGTGGGGGAGAGGGCAACACTGAAGCTTTCTTT. Its protein is CASTRGGEGNTEAFF.

The chain carries TRBV5-1 and TRBJ2-5; D is perhaps TRBD1 (5 bases). The germline V gene encodes CDR1 SGHRS and CDR2 YFSETQ. The CDR3 sequence is 13 residues long. Trimming removed 7 bases at V and 2 bases at J, with 12 bases between. The CDR3 DNA reads as TGCGCCAGCCAAAGGGGAAGTCAAGAGACCCAGTACTTC. It encodes CASQRGSQETQYF.

This rearrangement joins TRBV5-1 to TRBJ2-7, with D unresolved. This CDR3 contains 15 residues. Trimming took 0 bases from V and 0 from J, leaving 10 bases between them. CDR1 and CDR2 (germline): SGHRS, YFSETQ. The CDR3 DNA follows: TGCGCCAGCAGCTTGGACTTGACGCCCTCCTACGAGCAGTACTTC. Translation gives CASSLDLTPSYEQYF.

The sample holds a few counts of this clone. Other DNA sequences in this sample translate to the same CDR3. The chain joins TRBV7-2 to TRBJ2-7; D call uncertain. The length of the CDR3 is 11 residues. V lost 3 bases, J lost 4 bases, and 4 bases lay in between. The germline gives CDR1 SGHTA, CDR2 FQGNSA. The CDR3 loop reads CASSLDYEQYF. The CDR3 region has the DNA TGTGCCAGCAGCTTGGATTACGAGCAGTACTTC. Drawing the rest from reference TRBV7-2 and TRBJ2-7, the complete variable domain is GAGVSQSPSNKVTEKGKDVELRCDPISGHTALYWYRQSLGQGLEFLIYFQGNSAPDKSGLPSDRFSAERTGGSVSTLTIQRTQQEDSAVYLCASSLDYEQYFGPGTRLTVT.

The CDR3 is CASSVDTYQPQHF. The DNA for the CDR3 is TGTGCCAGCAGCGTAGACACTTATCAGCCCCAGCATTTT. The genes are TRBV9 and TRBJ1-5; D is uncertain. Germline CDR1 and CDR2: SGDLS and YYNGEE. V shed 0 bases and J shed 5 bases, with 6 bases lying between them. The length of the CDR3 is 13 residues. The variable domain in full, with the rest retrieved from reference TRBV9 and TRBJ1-5, is DSGVTQTPKHLITATGQRVTLRCSPRSGDLSVYWYQQSLDQGLQFLIQYYNGEERAKGNILERFSAQQFPDLHSELNLSSLELGDSALYFCASSVDTYQPQHFGDGTRLSIL.

The rearrangement joins TRBV7-5 to TRBJ2-6; TRBD2 is the table's D call, not checked against the DNA. TRBV7-5 is recorded as a pseudogene. This CDR3 has 17 residues. CDR3 DNA sequence: TGTGTCAGAAGCCCCCGGAGGGGCGTCTCTGGGGCCAACGTCCTGACTTTC. Amino acids: CVRSPRRGVSGANVLTF.

This chain joins TRBV4-1 and TRBJ2-5; 13 nucleotides agree with TRBD2. The CDR3 has 15 amino acids. Germline CDR1 MGHRA, CDR2 YSYEKL. Germline trimming cut 4 bases from V and 5 bases from J; bases unmatched to any gene: 4. CDR3 sequence reads: CASSRLAGGYETQYF. CDR3 nucleotides: TGCGCCAGCAGCCGACTAGCGGGAGGTTATGAGACCCAGTACTTC.

The chain combines TRBV5-1 with TRBJ1-2; D call uncertain. The CDR3 contains 13 residues. Trimming shortened V by 4 bases and J by 6 bases, and 13 bases separated the two germline ends. The germline CDR1 and CDR2 sequences are SGHRS and YFSETQ. This CDR3 reads CASSITGSDGYTF. CDR3 bases: TGCGCCAGCAGCATTACCGGGAGTGATGGCTACACCTTC.

V is TRBV6-5 and J is TRBJ1-5; D might be TRBD1 (5 bases). Germline assignment: CDR1 MNHEY and CDR2 SVGAGI. The CDR3 is made up of 15 amino acids. Trimming took 5 bases from V and 0 from J, leaving 11 bases between them. CDR3 coding DNA: TGTGCCAGCAGTCCCCAGGGTCGTAGCAATCAGCCCCAGCATTTT. Its translation is CASSPQGRSNQPQHF.

As regards this clone: The same CDR3 also results from other DNA sequences found in this sample. The chain uses TRBV4-1 and TRBJ2-2, with 9 bases fitting TRBD1. With 1 base clipped from V and 5 bases from J, the junction kept 5 bases outside the gene matches. The CDR3 covers 16 residues. The V gene's germline CDR1 is MGHRA and CDR2 YSYEKL. CDR3 loop: CASSQGGQGRTGELFF. CDR3 in DNA: TGCGCCAGCAGCCAAGGCGGACAGGGGAGGACCGGGGAGCTGTTTTTT.

The chain is built from TRBV6-5 and TRBJ1-5; possible D gene TRBD1, 6 bases. The germline V and J ends were trimmed by 5 bases and 5 bases, with 16 bases remaining between them. Looked up from germline, CDR1 is MNHEY and CDR2 is SVGAGI. The CDR3 has 15 residues. Here the CDR3 DNA reads TGTGCCAGCAGTCCGAGGGGGGAAGGGCATCAGCCCCAGCATTTT. Its protein is CASSPRGEGHQPQHF.

This chain joins TRBV5-1 and TRBJ2-2; weak D call: TRBD2 (6 bases). The germline V and J ends were trimmed by 5 bases and 2 bases, with 16 bases remaining between them. The germline CDR1 and CDR2 sequences are SGHRS and YFSETQ. The CDR3 contains 16 residues. CDR3 protein: CASSSEGGGNTGELFF. In DNA, the CDR3 is TGCGCCAGCAGTTCGGAGGGCGGAGGAAACACCGGGGAGCTGTTTTTT.

This chain's CDR3 is CASSLERGRNQPQHF. CDR3 DNA sequence: TGTGCCAGCAGCTTAGAACGTGGGCGCAATCAGCCCCAGCATTTT. The chain has TRBV7-6 and TRBJ1-5; no clear D. CDR3 length equals 15 residues. V was cut by 1 base and J by 2 bases, with 9 bases left in between. Germline V gene lookup returns CDR1 SGHVS and CDR2 FNYEAQ.

The rearrangement links TRBV6-5 to TRBJ1-2; D gene uncertain. V was clipped by 0 bases and J by 3 bases, with 11 bases between them. The CDR3 spans 15 residues. The germline gives CDR1 MNHEY, CDR2 SVGAGI. CDR3 coding DNA: TGTGCCAGCAGTTACTCCAATCCCCAATACTATGGCTACACCTTC. This translates into CASSYSNPQYYGYTF.

The rearrangement uses TRBV2 and TRBJ1-4; 9 nucleotides line up with TRBD1. V dropped 6 bases and J dropped 4; count of bases not matched to a gene: 6. CDR3 size: 15 residues. Germline V gene data show CDR1 as SNHLY and CDR2 as FYNNEI. The CDR3 loop reads CASRPTTGGNEKLFF. The CDR3 nucleotides read TGTGCCAGCAGACCGACGACAGGGGGTAATGAAAAACTGTTTTTT.

The gene calls are TRBV6-5 and TRBJ2-2; D uncertain. The length of the CDR3 is 15 residues. The ends were cut back, 6 bases at V and 3 bases at J, with 14 bases in the middle. The germline V gene has CDR1 MNHEY and CDR2 SVGAGI. CDR3 nucleotide sequence: TGTGCCAGCAGCCGTACCTCGAGCGACACCGGGGAGCTGTTTTTT. Protein product: CASSRTSSDTGELFF.

V usage is TRBV4-1 and J usage is TRBJ1-1; D ambiguous. The germline V gene has CDR1 MGHRA and CDR2 YSYEKL. CDR3 length equals 14 residues. Trimming took off 1 base at V and 4 bases at J, with 10 bases between the two ends. CDR3 loop: CASSQVPGGTEAFF. As DNA, the CDR3 is TGCGCCAGCAGCCAAGTCCCGGGAGGCACTGAAGCTTTCTTT.

The chain employs TRBV9 and TRBJ2-3; 7 bases are shared with TRBD2. After removal of 8 bases from V and 3 bases from J, the junction contained 6 bases not matched to a gene. In germline, CDR1 is SGDLS, CDR2 YYNGEE. This CDR3 has 13 residues. CDR3 DNA sequence: TGTGCCAGTGGGGGGGAGATAACAGATACGCAGTATTTT. Protein: CASGGEITDTQYF.

The V call is TRBV7-2, the J call TRBJ1-4; no reliable D call. V lost 5 bases to trimming and J lost 0 bases, with 7 bases between them. This CDR3 contains 14 residues. Germline lookup yields CDR1 SGHTA and CDR2 FQGNSA. The CDR3 DNA sequence: TGTGCCAGCAGCCCAAGAGCAACTAATGAAAAACTGTTTTTT. Its translation is CASSPRATNEKLFF.

This sequence joins TRBV19 and TRBJ2-7; a weak D match, TRBD2 (6 bases). Trimming removed 6 bases from V and 3 bases from J, with 18 bases in between. The CDR3 length is 15 residues. The germline V gene has CDR1 LNHDA and CDR2 SQIVND (reference sequence). CDR3 residues: CASSGGSGADYEQYF. The CDR3, as DNA: TGTGCCAGTAGCGGAGGGAGCGGAGCCGACTACGAGCAGTACTTC.

The rearrangement uses TRBV19 and TRBJ2-7; D call uncertain. The CDR3 runs 8 residues. Germline CDR1 and CDR2: LNHDA and SQIVND (reference sequence). The V and J ends lost 7 bases and 6 bases respectively, with 1 base between them. In nucleotides, the CDR3 is TGTGCCAGTACCGAGCAGTACTTC. Translation gives CASTEQYF.

The chain has TRBV2 and TRBJ2-7; 7 bases are shared with TRBD1. Germline trimming cut 7 bases from V and 3 bases from J; bases unmatched to any gene: 12. The length of the CDR3 is 15 residues. Germline CDR1 reads SNHLY; CDR2 reads FYNNEI. The CDR3 nucleotides are TGTGCCAGCAAGTATTCGACAGGGAATCTCTACGAGCAGTACTTC. Residues: CASKYSTGNLYEQYF.

This clone was recorded only once. The same CDR3 can be traced to other DNA sequences in this sample. J is TRBJ2-3 and V is TRBV30, with D perhaps given as TRBD1 or TRBD2 (6 bases each). The V gene's germline CDR1 is GTSNPN and CDR2 SVGIG (reference sequence). This CDR3 is 16 amino acids long. V was clipped by 0 bases and J by 4 bases, with 17 bases between them. This CDR3 reads CAWSVRGLVGADTQYF. CDR3 sequence (DNA): TGTGCCTGGAGTGTCCGGGGGCTAGTTGGGGCAGATACGCAGTATTTT.

The genes are TRBV4-2 and TRBJ2-7; TRBD2 aligns across 8 bases. CDR1 is LGHNA and CDR2 is YNFKEQ in the germline V gene. After removal of 1 base from V and 0 bases from J, the junction contained 8 bases not matched to a gene. This CDR3 is 17 amino acids long. The CDR3 sequence is CASSQVSGSRASYEQYF. DNA for the CDR3: TGTGCCAGCAGCCAAGTGAGCGGGAGCCGAGCCTCCTACGAGCAGTACTTC.

The V and J genes are TRBV5-1 and TRBJ2-2, with 8 bases aligning to TRBD2. The V gene's germline CDR1 is SGHRS and CDR2 YFSETQ. CDR3 length: 16 residues. With 4 bases clipped from V and 4 bases from J, the junction kept 9 bases outside the gene matches. Here the CDR3 reads CASSPASLAGTGELFF. CDR3 DNA: TGCGCCAGCAGCCCGGCTTCCCTAGCGGGCACCGGGGAGCTGTTTTTT.